The subject of this entry is one T cell receptor (beta chain). Study processing details: Amplification of reference gene primers provided the estimated nucleated cell counts. Profiling relied on immunoSEQ multiplex PCR, and the TCRdb table lists in-frame clones only, not all of them. The V and J calls and clone size come from that table; D and trimming were worked out from the DNA. The table shows around 150,000 clones, with 90% occurring only once. The data were taken from a study of blood T cell repertoires in COVID-19. Across the study: The origin of the acute and convalescent COVID-19 samples was the United States, Italy and Spain.

The CDR3 has 15 residues. Germline lookup yields CDR1 SGHRS and CDR2 YFSETQ. V was pared by 1 base and J by 4 bases, with 12 bases between. V usage is TRBV5-1 and J usage is TRBJ1-3; TRBD1 is a possible D gene (5 bases). This receptor was identified in a man aged 60-69 years with active or convalescent COVID-19. The sample comprised peripheral blood. The CDR3 nucleotides read TGCGCCAGCAGCTTGACAGGAAGCGCCGGAAACACCATATATTTT. Translated: CASSLTGSAGNTIYF.